This T cell receptor (beta chain) appears in the sequencing data of a study of response to subunit inactivated influenza vaccine. There are 14 residues in the CDR3. V was clipped by 8 bases and J by 0 bases, with 11 bases between them. Germline V gene data show CDR1 as SGHTA and CDR2 as FQGNSA. TCRdb reanalysed the RT-PCR reads using MiXCR and keeps one entry per CDR3 protein. The data contain about 500,000 distinct CDR3 sequences, approximately 15% of them seen just once; the ten biggest clones take up roughly 3%. This clonotype was detected many times. The chain uses TRBV7-2 and TRBJ2-1; D might be TRBD2 (5 bases). This sequence was found in a man between 50 and 70 years old who received an inactivated influenza vaccine. The starting material was CD4+ T cells sorted from PBMCs, obtained roughly 24 months after vaccination. The CDR3 reads CASGWRASYNEQFF. The CDR3 coding sequence is TGTGCCAGCGGGTGGCGGGCCTCCTACAATGAGCAGTTCTTC.